This TCR beta chain was obtained from a study of cytomegalovirus exposure and HLA in healthy donors. Method: immunoSEQ multiplex PCR; TCRdb's copy keeps in-frame clones and lacks some. The top ten hold 1.5% to 2% of the sample, which has 150,000 or so clones, 94% seen once. With respect to this clone: As yet, its antigen is unknown.

CDR3 size: 14 residues. CDR1 and CDR2 (germline): SGHDN, FVKESK. V was pared by 2 bases and J by 3 bases, with 1 base of the junction left unmatched. General study points: In vitro checks showed that a few CMV-associated chains really do target CMV antigens. The classifier reportedly diagnosed cytomegalovirus status with high sensitivity and specificity. TCR clusters originating in the first cohort tended to co-occur in the roughly 120 validation repertoires, according to a later analysis.

This TCR derives from a man aged 18 to 30 in good health and CMV-seropositive. Sequenced: PBMCs. V gene TRBV14 combines with J gene TRBJ2-1; 7 positions match TRBD2. CDR3: CASSQSSGYNEQFF. In DNA form, the CDR3 reads TGTGCCAGCAGCCAATCTAGCGGCTACAATGAGCAGTTCTTC.